This TCR beta chain derives from a study of blood T cell repertoires in COVID-19. Turning to the study itself: Sites in the United States, Italy and Spain provided acute and convalescent COVID-19 samples. In each case, the material was cDNA or gDNA derived from T cells, B-cell-depleted T cells, or PBMCs.

Participants spanned ages about 18 to 100 years and resided in about 24 US areas. V gave up 3 bases and J gave up 6 bases; unmatched junction bases: 9. The CDR3 runs to 16 residues. CDR1 SGHTA and CDR2 FQGNSA come from the germline V gene. Authors' analysis steps: Estimation of nucleated cell counts relied on the amplification of reference gene primers. Data came from immunoSEQ multiplex PCR; TCRdb stores just in-frame clones and leaves some out. V, J and clone size were drawn from that table, and D and trimming were deduced from the DNA. The profile shows roughly 290,000 clones, roughly 89% of them singletons. This clone was observed a few times.

What was sequenced was PBMCs or T cells enriched from blood (not recorded which). The chain employs TRBV7-2 and TRBJ2-4, with TRBD1 matching over 9 bases. This receptor was identified in a woman aged 40 to 49 who had recovered from COVID-19. This CDR3 is CASSFVGTGLRNIQYF. CDR3 DNA: TGTGCCAGCAGCTTCGTAGGGACAGGGTTACGAAACATTCAGTACTTC.